These 32 T cell receptor beta chains came from one sample sequenced in a study of blood T cells in healthy people across ages. Primed by a sample-barcoded 5' primer and a J-beta primer mix, a second PCR proceeded for about 7 to 11 cycles. MiXCR, run by TCRdb on the 5' RACE reads, gives a single entry per CDR3 protein. In the table there are approximately 800,000 distinct CDR3 sequences, roughly 34% of which are singletons. Sequencing was carried out using blood. These receptors all come from a man younger than 30 in good health.

The chain is built from TRBV7-2 and TRBJ2-3, with TRBD2 as a possible D gene (5 bases). The V end lost 1 base, the J end lost 5 bases, and 10 bases lay between the germline ends. The length of the CDR3 is 14 residues. Germline assignment: CDR1 SGHTA and CDR2 FQGNSA. The CDR3 DNA is TGTGCCAGCAGCTTAGGTGCGGGCGAAGATACGCAGTATTTT. It yields the protein CASSLGAGEDTQYF.

This clonotype has ten or more counts. This chain's CDR3 is CASSHTGGAVGEQYF. In DNA, the CDR3 is TGTGCCAGCAGCCACACAGGGGGCGCAGTCGGCGAGCAGTACTTC. The V gene is TRBV12-3 or TRBV12-4, the J gene TRBJ2-7, with TRBD1 matching 9 bases. The trim removed 6 bases at V and 6 bases at J, leaving 12 bases unmatched. The CDR3 loop spans 15 amino acids.

This clonotype was detected a few times. The chain uses TRBV5-1 and TRBJ1-5; 7 bases match TRBD1. Trimming removed 3 bases from V and 0 bases from J; junction bases left unmatched: 9. The CDR3 consists of 17 residues. Germline CDR1 is SGHRS and CDR2 is YFSETQ. CDR3 in amino acids: CASSSRDRTLSNQPQHF. DNA for the CDR3: TGCGCCAGCAGCTCCCGGGACAGAACTCTTAGCAATCAGCCCCAGCATTTT.

The CDR3 region is CASSPGGSASNEQFF. The DNA for the CDR3 is TGTGCCAGCAGCCCTGGGGGTTCGGCCTCCAATGAGCAGTTCTTC. This chain connects TRBV5-5 to TRBJ2-1; possibly TRBD1 or TRBD2 for D (5 bases each). CDR3 length equals 15 residues. The V gene's germline CDR1 is SGHKS and CDR2 YYEKEE (reference sequence). V lost 4 bases to trimming and J lost 6 bases, with 17 bases between them.

J is TRBJ1-5 and V is TRBV6-6; D is unclear. Germline CDR1 and CDR2: MNHNY and SVGAGI (reference sequence). The CDR3 is 12 amino acids. V was cut by 2 bases and J by 7 bases, with 6 bases left in between. CDR3 protein: CASSYDVQPQHF. Here the CDR3 DNA reads TGTGCCAGCAGTTACGATGTCCAGCCCCAGCATTTT.

The gene calls are TRBV20-1 and TRBJ1-5; D remains ambiguous. This CDR3 comprises 14 residues. V was clipped by 0 bases and J by 5 bases, with 11 bases between them. In germline, CDR1 is DFQATT, CDR2 SNEGSKA (reference sequence). Here the CDR3 reads CSARERVFDQPQHF. CDR3 in DNA: TGCAGTGCTAGAGAAAGGGTTTTTGATCAGCCCCAGCATTTT.

The genes are TRBV2 and TRBJ1-1; TRBD1 matches at 9 bases. Germline CDR1 and CDR2: SNHLY and FYNNEI. The CDR3 contains 13 residues. After removal of 8 bases from V and 5 bases from J, the junction contained 6 bases not matched to a gene. The CDR3 DNA reads as TGTGCCAGCCAAAGGGACAGGGAAACTGAAGCTTTCTTT. It translates to CASQRDRETEAFF.

The chain uses TRBV6-4 and TRBJ2-1; TRBD1 aligns across 7 bases. The CDR3 contains 15 residues. Per germline, CDR1 MRHNA and CDR2 SNTAGT. Trimming took 6 bases from V and 5 from J; bases not matched to a gene: 10. This chain's CDR3 is CASRSGRDSNNEQFF. CDR3 DNA: TGTGCCAGCAGAAGCGGTAGGGACAGTAACAATGAGCAGTTCTTC.

This rearrangement joins TRBV9 to TRBJ2-1, with D maybe TRBD2 (6 bases). Germline-derived CDR1 and CDR2 are SGDLS and YYNGEE. The V end lost 6 bases, the J end lost 4 bases, and 14 bases lay between the germline ends. The CDR3 is 14 amino acids. This CDR3 reads CASNPGAFYNEQFF. CDR3 nucleotide sequence: TGTGCCAGCAATCCGGGAGCTTTTTACAATGAGCAGTTCTTC. The whole variable domain, remainder taken from reference TRBV9 and TRBJ2-1, is DSGVTQTPKHLITATGQRVTLRCSPRSGDLSVYWYQQSLDQGLQFLIQYYNGEERAKGNILERFSAQQFPDLHSELNLSSLELGDSALYFCASNPGAFYNEQFFGPGTRLTVL.

The chain employs TRBV2 and TRBJ2-7, with D maybe TRBD2 (6 bases). Trimming stripped 7 bases from V and 7 bases from J, with 17 bases between. The CDR3 has 13 residues. CDR1 is SNHLY and CDR2 is FYNNEI in the germline V gene. The DNA for the CDR3 is TGTGCCAGCAAGAATCGGGGGTTTGGGGAGCAGTACTTC. Its translation is CASKNRGFGEQYF.

V and J are TRBV20-1 and TRBJ1-2; 7 bases line up with TRBD1. The CDR3 is 13 residues long. Looked up from germline, CDR1 is DFQATT and CDR2 is SNEGSKA (reference sequence). V shed 5 bases and J 0 bases; nucleotides not matched to a gene: 3. CDR3 sequence: CSAPGTANYGYTF. The CDR3 nucleotides read TGCAGTGCTCCCGGGACAGCTAACTATGGCTACACCTTC.

This clonotype came up many times. This chain links TRBV7-6 with TRBJ2-1; D possibly uses TRBD1 or TRBD2 (6 bases each). Germline values: CDR1 SGHVS, CDR2 FNYEAQ. V was cut by 7 bases and J by 0 bases, with 10 bases left in between. This CDR3 is built from 14 residues. The CDR3 DNA follows: TGTGCCAGCAAGGGGGGAAGCTCCTACAATGAGCAGTTCTTC. This codes for CASKGGSSYNEQFF. The full variable domain, with the rest looked up from reference TRBV7-6 and TRBJ2-1, is GAGVSQSPRYKVTKRGQDVALRCDPISGHVSLYWYRQALGQGPEFLTYFNYEAQQDKSGLPNDRFSAERPEGSISTLTIQRTEQRDSAMYRCASKGGSSYNEQFFGPGTRLTVL.

CDR3 in amino acids: CASSRQAGGPPYNEQFF. CDR3 coding DNA: TGTGCCAGCAGCCGTCAGGCGGGAGGGCCCCCCTACAATGAGCAGTTCTTC. The genes are TRBV7-2 and TRBJ2-1; 9 nucleotides align to TRBD2. Germline CDR1 SGHTA, CDR2 FQGNSA. Trimming removed 5 bases from V and 2 bases from J; junction bases left unmatched: 10. The CDR3 is made up of 17 amino acids.

V gene TRBV7-2 combines with J gene TRBJ2-1; 8 bases are a match to TRBD2. J lost 7 bases, V lost 6 bases, and 11 bases had no gene match. The CDR3 sequence is 15 residues long. The germline CDR1 and CDR2 sequences are SGHTA and FQGNSA. CDR3 nucleotide sequence: TGTGCCAGCAGTTCCTACGGGGGGGCCGGGAATGAGCAGTTCTTC. Amino acid sequence: CASSSYGGAGNEQFF. Full variable domain (remainder filled in from reference TRBV7-2 and TRBJ2-1): GAGVSQSPSNKVTEKGKDVELRCDPISGHTALYWYRQSLGQGLEFLIYFQGNSAPDKSGLPSDRFSAERTGGSVSTLTIQRTQQEDSAVYLCASSSYGGAGNEQFFGPGTRLTVL.

About this clonotype: A read error may produce the germline difference seen at one junction end. The J gene is TRBJ2-3, the V gene TRBV18, with a possible D match to TRBD2 (5 bases). The CDR3 consists of 14 residues. From germline, CDR1 is KGHSH and CDR2 LQKENI. The CDR3, as DNA: TGTGCCAGCTCACCACGACCTAGCACAGATGCGCAGTATTTT. The encoded protein is CASSPRPSTDAQYF.

This clonotype came up many times. This rearrangement joins TRBV12-3 or TRBV12-4 to TRBJ2-5; TRBD1 matches 7 bases. The CDR3 has 13 residues. The ends lost 5 bases at V and 5 bases at J; junction bases unmatched: 5. CDR3 nucleotide sequence: TGTGCCAGCAGTACAGGGGCCCTGGAGACCCAGTACTTC. Its protein is CASSTGALETQYF.

This clonotype appeared once. Germline and junction disagree at one end, which may indicate a read error. The chain recombines TRBV7-3 with TRBJ2-7, with 9 bases matching TRBD2. Per the germline V gene, CDR1 is SGHTA and CDR2 is FQGTGA. The CDR3 covers 14 residues. CDR3 DNA sequence: TGTCCCAGCAGCTCAGCTAGCGGGGACTACGAGCAGTACTTC. Its translation: CPSSSASGDYEQYF.

The chain carries TRBV20-1 and TRBJ2-1; 7 bases line up with TRBD2. Trimming took 1 base from V and 8 from J; bases not matched to a gene: 14. The germline V gene has CDR1 DFQATT and CDR2 SNEGSKA (reference sequence). The CDR3 length is 16 residues. The CDR3 spells CSARVVSGETRDEQFF. For the CDR3, the DNA is TGCAGTGCTAGAGTGGTGAGCGGGGAGACTCGGGATGAGCAGTTCTTC.

The chain joins TRBV7-8 to TRBJ2-1, with unresolved D. This CDR3 has 17 amino acids. The germline gives CDR1 SGHVS, CDR2 FQNEAQ. The ends were cut back, 5 bases at V and 5 bases at J, with 22 bases in the middle. CDR3 region: CASSNRDLVFNHNEQFF. CDR3 sequence (DNA): TGTGCCAGCAGCAATAGAGATTTGGTCTTTAACCACAATGAGCAGTTCTTC.

Points on this clonotype: Compared with germline, one end of the junction differs, possibly owing to a read error. The chain joins TRBV4-3 to TRBJ2-7, with 8 positions matching TRBD1. The length of the CDR3 is 13 residues. Germline V gene lookup returns CDR1 LGHNA and CDR2 YSLEER. CDR3 nucleotides: TGCGCCAGCAGCCAACTGACAGGGGACGAGCGGTACTTC. Translated: CASSQLTGDERYF.

This clonotype was counted ten times or more. The chain is built from TRBV4-1 and TRBJ2-3, with D tentatively TRBD1 (5 bases). Between the trimmed V and J ends, which lost 1 base and 0 bases, there was a span of 8 bases. CDR1 and CDR2 (germline): MGHRA, YSYEKL. CDR3 length equals 15 residues. The CDR3 nucleotides read TGCGCCAGCAGCCAAGGGCAGGGCAGCACAGATACGCAGTATTTT. Its translation: CASSQGQGSTDTQYF.

The sample holds a few counts of this clonotype. This chain connects TRBV20-1 to TRBJ2-4, with a possible D match to TRBD2 (6 bases). Germline-derived CDR1 and CDR2 are DFQATT and SNEGSKA (reference sequence). The length of the CDR3 is 14 residues. Trimming shortened V by 2 bases and J by 0 bases, and 8 bases separated the two germline ends. CDR3 loop: CSARKGGAKNIQYF. Written as DNA, the CDR3 is TGCAGTGCTAGAAAGGGAGGAGCCAAAAACATTCAGTACTTC.

The V and J genes are TRBV3-1 and TRBJ1-6, with a possible D match to TRBD1 (5 bases). Trimming took off 3 bases at V and 8 bases at J, with 17 bases between the two ends. CDR1 and CDR2 (germline): LGHDT, YNNKEL (reference sequence). The CDR3 contains 16 residues. The CDR3 here is CASSQALRGSDSPLHF. The CDR3 nucleotides are TGTGCCAGCAGCCAGGCATTGCGGGGCTCGGATTCACCCCTCCACTTT.

The chain recombines TRBV11-2 with TRBJ2-1, with unresolved D. Germline CDR1 SGHAT, CDR2 FQNNGV. CDR3 length equals 12 residues. The ends were cut back, 1 base at V and 8 bases at J, with 6 bases in the middle. Here the CDR3 DNA reads TGTGCCAGCAGCTTAGGACCAGATGAGCAGTTCTTC. This encodes CASSLGPDEQFF.

The gene calls are TRBV5-1 and TRBJ1-4; 8 bases align to TRBD1. With V trimmed by 3 bases and J by 6 bases, 7 bases remained unmatched. CDR3 length equals 15 residues. Per the germline V gene, CDR1 is SGHRS and CDR2 is YFSETQ. CDR3 in amino acids: CASSSHRGLDEKLFF. CDR3 in DNA: TGCGCCAGCAGCTCTCACAGGGGGTTGGATGAAAAACTGTTTTTT.

V usage is TRBV20-1 and J usage is TRBJ2-4; D may be TRBD2 (6 bases). The J call may be in error: the DNA end matches TRBJ2-7 better. Germline V gene lookup returns CDR1 DFQATT and CDR2 SNEGSKA (reference sequence). The CDR3 runs 16 residues. CDR3 in DNA: TGCAGTGCTAGAGATCTACGGGACTCTGGGATCTACGAGCAGTACTTC. Its translation: CSARDLRDSGIYEQYF.

Worth noting for this clonotype: Given a much more abundant clone one base away, this may be a read error. The V call is TRBV7-9, the J call TRBJ1-2; TRBD1 matches at 7 bases. This CDR3 is built from 14 residues. The V gene end was trimmed by 6 bases and the J gene end by 4 bases; junction bases not matched to a gene: 8. CDR1 is SEHNR and CDR2 is FQNEAQ in the germline V gene (reference sequence). The CDR3 loop reads CASSPTGNFYGYTF. The CDR3 coding sequence is TGTGCCAGCAGTCCGACAGGGAATTTCTATGGCTACACCTTC. The whole variable domain, filled in from reference TRBV7-9 and TRBJ1-2, reads DTGVSQNPRHKITKRGQNVTFRCDPISEHNRLYWYRQTLGQGPEFLTYFQNEAQLEKSRLLSDRFSAERPKGSFSTLEIQRTEQGDSAMYLCASSPTGNFYGYTFGSGTRLTVV.

This clonotype was found a few times. This chain joins TRBV7-9 and TRBJ2-1; 8 bases fit TRBD1. Germline trimming cut 5 bases from V and 0 bases from J; bases unmatched to any gene: 9. Germline lookup yields CDR1 SEHNR and CDR2 FQNEAQ (reference sequence). CDR3 length equals 17 residues. The CDR3 nucleotides are TGTGCCAGCAGCCTAACAGGGGGGACAACCTCCTACAATGAGCAGTTCTTC. Its protein is CASSLTGGTTSYNEQFF.

This clonotype was observed a handful of times. The CDR3 spells CASRGQPFGGSYGYTF. Here the CDR3 DNA reads TGTGCCAGCAGAGGACAGCCCTTCGGTGGCAGCTATGGCTACACCTTC. The V gene is TRBV28, the J gene TRBJ1-2; a possible D gene is TRBD1 (6 bases). Trimming stripped 6 bases from V and 4 bases from J, with 21 bases between. CDR1 and CDR2 from the germline V gene are MDHEN and SYDVKM. The length of the CDR3 is 16 residues.

This sequence joins TRBV6-5 and TRBJ1-2, with 9 bases identical to TRBD1. Per the germline V gene, CDR1 is MNHEY and CDR2 is SVGAGI. CDR3 size: 16 residues. J lost 8 bases, V lost 0 bases, and 10 bases had no gene match. The CDR3 DNA reads TGTGCCAGCAGTTACTCGTTGAAGGACAGGGGTGAGGGCTACACCTTC. Translation gives CASSYSLKDRGEGYTF.

This clonotype was seen ten or more times. The chain carries TRBV2 and TRBJ2-7; D is perhaps TRBD1 or TRBD2 (5 bases each). V was cut by 4 bases and J by 0 bases, with 16 bases left in between. Germline loops: CDR1 SNHLY, CDR2 FYNNEI. The CDR3 is 16 residues long. CDR3 in DNA: TGTGCCAGCAGTGGGTTCGGGACCACTGGCTCCTACGAGCAGTACTTC. Translating it yields CASSGFGTTGSYEQYF. Filled out from reference TRBV2 and TRBJ2-7, the complete variable domain reads EPEVTQTPSHQVTQMGQEVILRCVPISNHLYFYWYRQILGQKVEFLVSFYNNEISEKSEIFDDQFSVERPDGSNFTLKIRSTKLEDSAMYFCASSGFGTTGSYEQYFGPGTRLTVT.

Only a few counts were recorded for this clonotype. The rearrangement joins TRBV5-1 to TRBJ2-5; TRBD1 is a possible D gene (5 bases). Germline CDR1 reads SGHRS; CDR2 reads YFSETQ. The germline V and J ends were trimmed by 3 bases and 0 bases, with 12 bases remaining between them. CDR3 length: 15 amino acids. CDR3: CASSSIPGNQETQYF. The DNA of the CDR3 is TGCGCCAGCAGCTCCATCCCAGGGAACCAAGAGACCCAGTACTTC. The variable domain in full, with the rest retrieved from reference TRBV5-1 and TRBJ2-5, is KAGVTQTPRYLIKTRGQQVTLSCSPISGHRSVSWYQQTPGQGLQFLFEYFSETQRNKGNFPGRFSGRQFSNSRSEMNVSTLELGDSALYLCASSSIPGNQETQYFGPGTRLLVL.